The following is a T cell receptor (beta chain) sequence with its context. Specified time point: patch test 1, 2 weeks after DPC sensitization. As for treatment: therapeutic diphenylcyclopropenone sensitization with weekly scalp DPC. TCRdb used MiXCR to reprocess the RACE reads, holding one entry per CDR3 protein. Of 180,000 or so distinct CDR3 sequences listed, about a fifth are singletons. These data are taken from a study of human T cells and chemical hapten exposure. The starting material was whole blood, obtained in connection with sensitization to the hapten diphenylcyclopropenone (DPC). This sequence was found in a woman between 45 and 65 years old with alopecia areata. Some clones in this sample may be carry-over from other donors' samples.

CDR3 protein: CSVEQGADQPQHF. The CDR3 nucleotides are TGCAGCGTGGAACAGGGGGCGGATCAGCCCCAGCATTTT. The chain couples TRBV29-1 to TRBJ1-5; TRBD1 agrees at 9 bases. Germline CDR1 is SQVTM and CDR2 is ANQGSEA. Trimming took 6 bases from V and 5 from J; bases not matched to a gene: 5. There are 13 residues in the CDR3.